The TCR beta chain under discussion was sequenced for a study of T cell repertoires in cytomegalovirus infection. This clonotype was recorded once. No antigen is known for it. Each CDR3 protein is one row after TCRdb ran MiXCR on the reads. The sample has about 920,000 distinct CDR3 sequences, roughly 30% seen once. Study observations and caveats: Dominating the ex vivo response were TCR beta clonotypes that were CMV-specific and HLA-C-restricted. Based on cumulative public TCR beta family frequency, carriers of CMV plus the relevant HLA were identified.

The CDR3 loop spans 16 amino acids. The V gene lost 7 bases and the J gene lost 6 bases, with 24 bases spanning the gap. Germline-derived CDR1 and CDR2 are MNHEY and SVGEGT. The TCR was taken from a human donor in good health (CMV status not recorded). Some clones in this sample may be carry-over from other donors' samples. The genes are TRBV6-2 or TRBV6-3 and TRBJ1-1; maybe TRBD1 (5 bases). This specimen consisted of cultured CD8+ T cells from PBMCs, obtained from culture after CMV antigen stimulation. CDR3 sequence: CASINQLGPGVPEAFF. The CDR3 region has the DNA TGTGCCAGCATCAACCAATTGGGGCCGGGGGTGCCTGAAGCTTTCTTT.